A selection of T cell receptor beta chains follows, all from one sample in a study of CD8+ T cells in alopecia areata. The table came from immunoSEQ multiplex PCR; TCRdb's copy has only in-frame clones and leaves some out. The sample has some 100,000 clones; less than 80% are singletons. The material sequenced was CD4+ T cells sorted from blood. All receptors come from a human donor in good health. Each CDR3 is given with its conserved first and last residue. The D gene is left open where the match is weak. Size values are once, few and many counts, or a class for expanded clones, and some rows have none.

v_gene,j_gene,d_gene,abundance,CDR3aa,CDR3nt
TRBV29-1,TRBJ2-7,-,-,CSVGDYEQYF,TGCAGCGTCGGTGACTACGAGCAGTACTTC
TRBV7-2,TRBJ2-7,-,-,CASSPEAVSYEQYF,TGTGCCAGCAGCCCAGAGGCGGTCTCCTACGAGCAGTACTTC
TRBV4-1,TRBJ2-6,-,-,CASSLLTSGANVLTF,TGCGCCAGCAGCCTCCTGACCTCCGGGGCCAACGTCCTGACTTTC
TRBV29-1,TRBJ2-7,-,-,CSFRDTYEQYF,TGCAGCTTCCGGGACACCTACGAGCAGTACTTC
TRBV5-1,TRBJ2-1,TRBD2,-,CASSLTLAGAGREQFF,TGCGCCAGCAGCTTGACCCTAGCGGGGGCCGGGAGGGAGCAGTTCTTC
TRBV15,TRBJ1-1,-,-,CATSRDALNTEAFF,TGTGCCACCAGCAGAGACGCTCTGAACACTGAAGCTTTCTTT
TRBV10-3,TRBJ2-3,TRBD2,few,CATTFLAGGTDTQYF,TGTGCCACGACGTTCCTAGCGGGGGGGACAGATACGCAGTATTTT
TRBV2,TRBJ1-1,TRBD1,-,CASRLDRGLTEAFF,TGTGCCAGCAGGCTGGACAGGGGGTTGACTGAAGCTTTCTTT
TRBV29-1,TRBJ1-2,-,-,CSVSRVGYGYTF,TGCAGCGTTTCGAGGGTCGGTTATGGCTACACCTTC
TRBV19,TRBJ2-1,TRBD2,-,CATTSGGYNEQFF,TGTGCCACTACCTCGGGAGGATACAATGAGCAGTTCTTC
TRBV7-7,TRBJ1-5,-,once,CASSIGFNQPQHF,TGTGCCAGCAGCATAGGATTTAATCAGCCCCAGCATTTT
TRBV5-6,TRBJ1-2,-,-,CASSLGQNYGYTF,TGTGCCAGCAGCTTGGGGCAGAACTATGGCTACACCTTC
TRBV6-5,TRBJ2-1,-,-,CASSYSKVEYKFF,TGTGCCAGCAGTTACTCGAAGGTGGAGTACAAGTTCTTC
TRBV30,TRBJ1-1,TRBD1,-,CGGTGATEAFF,TGTGGGGGGACAGGGGCTACTGAAGCTTTCTTT
TRBV7-3,TRBJ2-1,-,-,CASSLRFRDNEQFF,TGTGCCAGCAGCTTAAGATTCCGGGACAATGAGCAGTTCTTC
TRBV2,TRBJ2-6,-,-,CASSEEMSTGANVLTF,TGTGCCAGCAGTGAAGAGATGTCAACTGGGGCCAACGTCCTGACTTTC